This passage covers 26 T cell receptor beta chains from one sample sequenced in a study of OX40 agonist ivuxolimab in advanced cancers. Sequenced by immunoSEQ multiplex PCR; TCRdb stores in-frame clones only, minus some. Seen here are some 60,000 clones, about 90% observed once, and the top ten hold around 14%. The sequencing here drew on CD4+ or CD8+ T cells sorted from blood, taken in a trial of the OX40 agonist ivuxolimab. The receptors derive from an adult with an advanced solid tumor such as melanoma, head and neck, liver or kidney cancer.

The CDR3 reads CASSYKTEQYF. The CDR3 DNA reads as TGTGCCAGCAGTTACAAGACCGAGCAGTACTTC. This rearrangement joins TRBV6-5 to TRBJ2-7; D gene unclear. The V end was cut by 2 bases, the J end by 6 bases, with 5 bases between. The CDR3 sequence is 11 residues long. CDR1 is MNHEY and CDR2 is SVGAGI in the germline V gene.

This rearrangement joins TRBV18 to TRBJ1-1; TRBD1 is a possible D gene (6 bases). Trimming shortened V by 3 bases and J by 4 bases, and 15 bases separated the two germline ends. CDR3 length: 15 residues. CDR1 is KGHSH and CDR2 is LQKENI in the germline V gene. CDR3: CASSPYRVEGTEAFF. As DNA, the CDR3 is TGTGCCAGCTCACCTTACAGGGTTGAAGGCACTGAAGCTTTCTTT.

The CDR3 region is CASSLPGLAGVEQYF. CDR3 DNA sequence: TGTGCCAGCAGTTTGCCGGGACTAGCGGGAGTCGAGCAGTACTTC. The chain couples TRBV28 to TRBJ2-7; TRBD2 matches 14 bases. The germline V gene encodes CDR1 MDHEN and CDR2 SYDVKM. CDR3 length equals 15 residues. J gave up 6 bases and V 3 bases, and 4 bases lay outside the gene matches.

The chain joins TRBV21-1 to TRBJ2-1; the table assigns TRBD2, which was not confirmed against the DNA. TRBV21-1 represents a pseudogene. CDR3 length: 14 amino acids. The CDR3 reads CASSKIILYNEQFF. For the CDR3, the DNA is TGTGCCAGCAGCAAAATAATACTTTACAATGAGCAGTTCTTC.

The chain couples TRBV7-8 to TRBJ2-2; possible D gene TRBD2, 6 bases. The CDR3 is 15 amino acids. Germline loops: CDR1 SGHVS, CDR2 FQNEAQ. V was cut by 2 bases and J by 4 bases, with 11 bases left in between. CDR3 region: CASSLKLAGTGELFF. The CDR3 region has the DNA TGTGCCAGCAGCTTAAAACTAGCCGGCACCGGGGAGCTGTTTTTT. Variable domain in full (rest from reference TRBV7-8 and TRBJ2-2): GAGVSQSPRYKVAKRGQDVALRCDPISGHVSLFWYQQALGQGPEFLTYFQNEAQLDKSGLPSDRFFAERPEGSVSTLKIQRTQQEDSAVYLCASSLKLAGTGELFFGEGSRLTVL.

This clone has just a few counts. As DNA, the CDR3 is TGTGCCAGCAGCCCTTGGACAGGGAAGAAGACAGATACGCAGTATTTT. Encoded protein: CASSPWTGKKTDTQYF. J is TRBJ2-3 and V is TRBV27; 8 bases line up with TRBD1. The CDR3 is 16 residues long. Germline CDR1 and CDR2: MNHEY and SMNVEV (reference sequence). J lost 3 bases, V lost 6 bases, and 11 bases had no gene match.

The V and J genes are TRBV30 and TRBJ2-7; D uncertain. Germline V gene lookup returns CDR1 GTSNPN and CDR2 SVGIG (reference sequence). The CDR3 is 13 residues long. V was clipped by 0 bases and J by 0 bases, with 6 bases between them. Here the CDR3 DNA reads TGTGCCTGGAGTGTAAACCTCTCCTACGAGCAGTACTTC. Residues: CAWSVNLSYEQYF.

This clone was seen only once. The genes are TRBV5-1 and TRBJ2-1; the match to TRBD2 covers 12 bases. V was clipped by 3 bases and J by 3 bases; unmatched bases: 1. Germline lookup yields CDR1 SGHRS and CDR2 YFSETQ. The CDR3 spans 15 residues. The CDR3 nucleotides read TGCGCCAGCAGCTCGACTAGCGGGAGCTACAATGAGCAGTTCTTC. Its protein is CASSSTSGSYNEQFF.

This chain joins TRBV5-4 and TRBJ2-2, with a tentative D call TRBD2 (6 bases). V gave up 2 bases and J gave up 6 bases, with 8 bases separating them. The CDR3 has 13 residues. Germline V gives CDR1 SGHNT, CDR2 YYREEE (reference sequence). In DNA, the CDR3 is TGTGCCAGCAGCTTCGGGGGTTCCGGGGAGCTGTTTTTT. Protein product: CASSFGGSGELFF.

The V call is TRBV5-4, the J call TRBJ1-3; 9 bases line up with TRBD1. The germline V gene has CDR1 SGHNT and CDR2 YYREEE (reference sequence). This CDR3 spans 17 amino acids. V lost 1 base and J lost 3; bases outside the gene matches: 8. CDR3 DNA: TGTGCCAGCAGCTTGTATCGGGACAGGGCTTATGGAAACACCATATATTTT. The encoded protein is CASSLYRDRAYGNTIYF.

The V and J genes are TRBV19 and TRBJ1-5, with a possible D match to TRBD1 (6 bases). Germline V gene data show CDR1 as LNHDA and CDR2 as SQIVND (reference sequence). V was shortened by 8 bases and J by 1 base, with 12 bases between the two germline ends. The CDR3 sequence is 14 residues long. This chain's CDR3 is CASYNRASNQPQHF. CDR3 nucleotide sequence: TGTGCCAGTTACAACAGGGCCAGCAATCAGCCCCAGCATTTT.

For the CDR3, the DNA is TGTGCCACCGGCGGACAGGGCCCTTGGACTGAAGCTTTCTTT. Its protein is CATGGQGPWTEAFF. V is TRBV15 and J is TRBJ1-1; 8 bases agree with TRBD1. With 8 bases clipped from V and 5 bases from J, the junction kept 10 bases outside the gene matches. From germline, CDR1 is LNHNV and CDR2 YYDKDF (reference sequence). The CDR3 extends over 14 amino acids.

Concerning this clone: The same CDR3 can be traced to other DNA sequences in this sample. CDR3 bases: TGTGCCAGCAGCTTACTTGGGGATACGCAGTATTTT. Translating it yields CASSLLGDTQYF. The chain has TRBV7-3 and TRBJ2-3; D is undetermined. Germline V lookup: CDR1 SGHTA, CDR2 FQGTGA. The CDR3 contains 12 residues. The V end lost 2 bases, the J end lost 6 bases, and 6 bases lay between the germline ends.

Here the CDR3 reads CASSPTAKFGYTF. The CDR3 nucleotides are TGTGCCAGCAGTCCGACAGCCAAGTTTGGCTACACCTTC. The rearrangement joins TRBV28 to TRBJ1-2; D is possibly TRBD1 (5 bases). Germline V lookup: CDR1 MDHEN, CDR2 SYDVKM. V lost 5 bases to trimming and J lost 7 bases, with 14 bases between them. The CDR3 contains 13 residues.

The gene calls are TRBV11-1 and TRBJ2-7; D unresolved. Trimming removed 5 bases from V and 3 bases from J, with 11 bases in between. CDR3 length: 13 residues. CDR1 is SGHAT, CDR2 FQDESV, per germline (reference sequence). This CDR3 reads CASSLQLGYEQYF. CDR3 nucleotides: TGTGCCAGCAGCCTCCAATTAGGCTACGAGCAGTACTTC.

J is TRBJ2-4 and V is TRBV12-5; D ambiguous. CDR1 is LGHNT and CDR2 is FRNRAP in the germline V gene. V was cut by 0 bases and J by 2 bases, with 11 bases left in between. The CDR3 has 16 residues. The CDR3 coding sequence is TGTGCTAGTGGTTTGGTAAAGAGGTCCTCCAAAAACATTCAGTACTTC. It encodes CASGLVKRSSKNIQYF.

CDR3 nucleotide sequence: TGTGCCAGTAGTACCTCAGCCGGTACTGAAGCTTTCTTT. Its translation is CASSTSAGTEAFF. The genes are TRBV19 and TRBJ1-1; D gene unclear. CDR1 and CDR2 from the germline V gene are LNHDA and SQIVND (reference sequence). This CDR3 is built from 13 residues. Trimming took off 4 bases at V and 5 bases at J, with 11 bases between the two ends.

This clone was detected only a few times. The rearrangement joins TRBV5-1 to TRBJ1-1; D remains unclear. V lost 6 bases to trimming and J lost 2 bases, with 14 bases between them. Germline assignment: CDR1 SGHRS and CDR2 YFSETQ. CDR3 length equals 14 residues. CDR3 coding DNA: TGCGCCAGCAATAGGGCAGCCCTTAACACTGAAGCTTTCTTT. Amino acid sequence: CASNRAALNTEAFF.

A single count supports this clone. This rearrangement joins TRBV18 to TRBJ2-5; TRBD1 is a possible D gene (6 bases). V dropped 0 bases and J dropped 5 bases, with 10 bases sitting between them. The CDR3 spans 14 residues. Germline values: CDR1 KGHSH, CDR2 LQKENI. The CDR3 loop reads CASSPPSGEETQYF. The CDR3 DNA follows: TGTGCCAGCTCACCACCATCAGGGGAGGAGACCCAGTACTTC.

The genes are TRBV4-3 and TRBJ2-7, with D possibly being TRBD2 (5 bases). Germline CDR1 LGHNA, CDR2 YSLEER. Trimming pared 1 base from V and 2 bases from J, leaving 15 bases between. This CDR3 comprises 16 residues. In nucleotides, the CDR3 is TGCGCCAGCAGCCAAGGGCCACCTCCGGGAACCTACGAGCAGTACTTC. Amino acid sequence: CASSQGPPPGTYEQYF.

This clone was seen just once. This rearrangement joins TRBV28 to TRBJ1-2, with D possibly matching TRBD1 (6 bases). The germline V and J ends were trimmed by 6 bases and 3 bases, with 14 bases remaining between them. The CDR3 is 14 amino acids. Looked up from germline, CDR1 is MDHEN and CDR2 is SYDVKM. DNA for the CDR3: TGTGCCAGCAGCTTAAGGGGGAAGGACTATGGCTACACCTTC. This translates into CASSLRGKDYGYTF.

This rearrangement joins TRBV4-3 to TRBJ1-3; 8 nucleotides agree with TRBD1. Germline V gene lookup returns CDR1 LGHNA and CDR2 YSLEER. Germline trimming cut 1 base from V and 5 bases from J; bases unmatched to any gene: 16. The CDR3 has 19 residues. CDR3 DNA sequence: TGCGCCAGCAGCCAAGCCGGGCCTGGGACAGGTGGTGTAAGAAACACCATATATTTT. As protein: CASSQAGPGTGGVRNTIYF.

The gene calls are TRBV4-1 and TRBJ1-5, with 7 bases identical to TRBD1. V was pared by 3 bases and J by 9 bases, with 17 bases of the junction left unmatched. Germline CDR1 MGHRA, CDR2 YSYEKL. The CDR3 has 17 amino acids. CDR3 coding DNA: TGCGCCAGCAGCCACTTTTTCTCCGACAGGGCGGTAAGGCCCCAGCATTTT. Protein product: CASSHFFSDRAVRPQHF.

The chain links TRBV28 to TRBJ2-7; the match to TRBD1 covers 8 bases. Unmatched junction bases numbered 3, after V lost 3 bases and J lost 2 bases. The length of the CDR3 is 14 residues. Per the germline V gene, CDR1 is MDHEN and CDR2 is SYDVKM. This chain's CDR3 is CASSFPTGAYEQYF. The DNA of the CDR3 is TGTGCCAGCAGTTTCCCGACAGGGGCCTACGAGCAGTACTTC.

Written as DNA, the CDR3 is TGTGCCAGCAGCCCGGACAGCCTTAACACTGAAGCTTTCTTT. Protein sequence: CASSPDSLNTEAFF. The chain is built from TRBV7-2 and TRBJ1-1, with a possible D match to TRBD1 (6 bases). Germline-derived CDR1 and CDR2 are SGHTA and FQGNSA. The CDR3 totals 14 residues. The germline V and J ends were trimmed by 5 bases and 2 bases, with 12 bases remaining between them.

The sample holds one count of this clone. The rearrangement uses TRBV4-1 and TRBJ1-4; 8 nucleotides line up with TRBD1. The J segment lost 7 bases and the V segment lost 2 bases, leaving 3 bases of the junction unmatched. The CDR3 is 14 residues long. Germline V lookup: CDR1 MGHRA, CDR2 YSYEKL. CDR3 amino acids: CASSQKDRVEKLFF. The CDR3 bases are TGCGCCAGCAGCCAAAAGGACAGGGTTGAAAAACTGTTTTTT.